This T cell receptor beta chain was retrieved from a study of human T cells and chemical hapten exposure. MiXCR, run by TCRdb on the RACE reads, gives a single entry per CDR3 protein. This sample has some 36,000 distinct CDR3 sequences, with 7.5% to 8% found just once. This clonotype was recorded at least ten times. Its antigen is as yet unknown. Documented time point: pre-sensitization, week 0. Treatment here: therapeutic diphenylcyclopropenone sensitization with weekly scalp DPC. Study findings and constraints: Patch test score rose with PT1 expanded TCR count, significant at thresholds 8, 16 and 32, not 4.

Per germline, CDR1 KGHSH and CDR2 LQKENI. The CDR3 is 13 residues long. With 5 bases removed from V and 5 bases from J, the gap between germline ends came to 12 bases. This rearrangement joins TRBV18 to TRBJ2-5; no reliable D call. The specimen comprised whole blood, sampled in connection with sensitization to the hapten diphenylcyclopropenone (DPC). The clonotype was recovered from a woman in her forties or fifties with alopecia areata. Some clones in this sample may be carry-over from other donors' samples. The CDR3 DNA reads as TGTGCCAGCTCATCACACCTTGGGGAGACCCAGTACTTC. Its translation is CASSSHLGETQYF.